These 24 T cell receptor beta chains were sequenced from one sample in a study of CD8 T cells in ankylosing spondylitis. Using its own MiXCR run on the 5' RACE reads, TCRdb lists one record per CDR3 protein. The table records 150,000 to 200,000 distinct CDR3 sequences, under 14% of them present only once. The sequencing input was blood, either unsorted or a sorted T cell fraction (not recorded which). These receptors were obtained from a male donor with ankylosing spondylitis or in good health (not recorded which).

This clonotype was detected ten times or more. The rearrangement joins TRBV2 to TRBJ2-7; D is undetermined. V lost 3 bases and J 6 bases, leaving 15 bases between the germline ends. Per the germline V gene, CDR1 is SNHLY and CDR2 is FYNNEI. CDR3 length: 14 amino acids. The CDR3: CASSDLIETGEQYF. In DNA, the CDR3 is TGTGCCAGCAGTGATCTCATCGAGACCGGCGAGCAGTACTTC.

This clonotype has ten or more counts. The J gene is TRBJ2-1, the V gene TRBV11-2; 10 nucleotides align to TRBD2. From germline, CDR1 is SGHAT and CDR2 FQNNGV. J gave up 9 bases and V 5 bases, and 13 bases lay outside the gene matches. The CDR3 spans 16 residues. CDR3 sequence: CASSPYPAGGPGEQFF. The CDR3 DNA follows: TGTGCCAGCAGCCCCTATCCAGCGGGGGGGCCAGGTGAGCAGTTCTTC.

This clonotype has a count of ten or more. The rearrangement links TRBV4-1 to TRBJ2-2, with D perhaps TRBD2 (5 bases). The CDR3 has 15 residues. From germline, CDR1 is MGHRA and CDR2 YSYEKL. V was trimmed by 6 bases and J by 0 bases, leaving 11 bases between them. The CDR3 sequence is CASSKNGANTGELFF. CDR3 DNA sequence: TGCGCCAGCAGTAAAAACGGGGCGAACACCGGGGAGCTGTTTTTT.

This clonotype was recorded a few times. The rearrangement links TRBV27 to TRBJ2-1; maybe TRBD2 (6 bases). Germline CDR1 MNHEY, CDR2 SMNVEV (reference sequence). The V and J ends lost 5 bases and 4 bases respectively, with 21 bases between them. The CDR3 totals 17 residues. The CDR3 sequence: CASSPLRSGSFYNEQFF. The CDR3 nucleotides read TGTGCCAGCAGTCCGCTTAGAAGCGGGTCCTTTTACAATGAGCAGTTCTTC.

This clonotype was found many times. V and J are TRBV5-5 and TRBJ1-3; the D is unclear. V gave up 0 bases and J gave up 4 bases, with 8 bases separating them. The CDR3 has 14 amino acids. Per germline, CDR1 SGHKS and CDR2 YYEKEE (reference sequence). The CDR3 DNA follows: TGTGCCAGCAGCTTGGAGCTCGGCGGAAACACCATATATTTT. Amino acid sequence: CASSLELGGNTIYF.

This clonotype was recorded a few times. This chain joins TRBV20-1 and TRBJ2-3; the match to TRBD2 covers 7 bases. Per germline, CDR1 DFQATT and CDR2 SNEGSKA (reference sequence). V was clipped by 0 bases and J by 2 bases; unmatched bases: 8. The CDR3 contains 16 residues. The CDR3 sequence is CSARDWSSGSTDTQYF. CDR3 bases: TGCAGTGCTAGAGATTGGTCTAGCGGTTCCACAGATACGCAGTATTTT.

The rearrangement links TRBV19 to TRBJ1-3, with D unclear. Germline-derived CDR1 and CDR2 are LNHDA and SQIVND (reference sequence). CDR3 length: 15 residues. The V end was cut by 7 bases, the J end by 0 bases, with 13 bases between. The CDR3 DNA reads as TGTGCCAGTACCCCGGAGGTCCTCTCTGGAAACACCATATATTTT. Its protein is CASTPEVLSGNTIYF.

This clonotype was observed many times. This chain connects TRBV11-2 to TRBJ2-2, with 7 bases lining up with TRBD1. The CDR3 sequence is 14 residues long. CDR1 and CDR2 (germline): SGHAT, FQNNGV. The junction had 2 bases not matched to a gene; V was cut back by 5 bases and J by 2 bases. The CDR3 loop reads CASSAGGNTGELFF. Written as DNA, the CDR3 is TGTGCCAGCAGCGCAGGGGGTAACACCGGGGAGCTGTTTTTT.

This clonotype has ten or more counts. This chain links TRBV11-2 with TRBJ1-5; D is unresolved. CDR1 and CDR2 (germline): SGHAT, FQNNGV. V was clipped by 5 bases and J by 1 base, with 15 bases between them. This CDR3 is built from 16 residues. The CDR3 nucleotides read TGTGCCAGCAGCCCACAAAAGGGTCGGAGCAATCAGCCCCAGCATTTT. Translated: CASSPQKGRSNQPQHF.

This clonotype came up many times. The CDR3 loop is CASRPRLAGGSYNEQFF. As DNA, the CDR3 is TGTGCCAGCAGGCCCCGACTAGCGGGAGGGAGCTACAATGAGCAGTTCTTC. The genes are TRBV12-3 or TRBV12-4 and TRBJ2-1; 14 bases map to TRBD2. With V trimmed by 6 bases and J by 3 bases, 7 bases remained unmatched. The CDR3 extends over 17 amino acids.

This clonotype was detected only a few times. The chain couples TRBV7-9 to TRBJ2-1; D unresolved. The CDR3 has 10 amino acids. Between the trimmed V and J ends, which lost 8 bases and 10 bases, there was a span of 9 bases. In germline, CDR1 is SEHNR, CDR2 FQNEAQ (reference sequence). The CDR3 loop is CASGPGEQFF. CDR3 DNA sequence: TGTGCCAGCGGCCCGGGCGAGCAGTTCTTC.

This clonotype was recorded at least ten times. The rearrangement links TRBV12-3 or TRBV12-4 to TRBJ1-5; 7 nucleotides match TRBD1. This CDR3 is 15 amino acids long. The V segment lost 5 bases and the J segment 3 bases; nucleotides outside the gene matches: 7. CDR3 coding DNA: TGTGCCAGCAGTCCGGATGACAGGGTCAATCAGCCCCAGCATTTT. It encodes CASSPDDRVNQPQHF.

Comment on this clonotype: A much larger clonotype is one base distant, so this may be a read error. The chain combines TRBV7-8 with TRBJ2-1, with 7 bases identical to TRBD1. V was pared by 2 bases and J by 7 bases, with 8 bases of the junction left unmatched. The CDR3 spans 15 residues. The germline V gene encodes CDR1 SGHVS and CDR2 FQNEAQ. The CDR3 region has the DNA TGTGCCAGCAGCTTATTCGAACAGGGGTTGAATGAGCAGTTCTTC. Translation: CASSLFEQGLNEQFF.

This clonotype was picked up many times. This chain connects TRBV3-1 to TRBJ1-1; TRBD1 is a possible D gene (5 bases). Trimming stripped 6 bases from V and 2 bases from J, with 13 bases between. CDR3 length equals 14 residues. Germline V gene data show CDR1 as LGHDT and CDR2 as YNNKEL (reference sequence). The CDR3 here is CASSFSDSNTEAFF. The CDR3 DNA follows: TGTGCCAGCAGTTTCTCCGACAGTAACACTGAAGCTTTCTTT.

This sequence joins TRBV7-7 and TRBJ2-5, with D hard to call. The CDR3 runs 13 residues. Trimming stripped 1 base from V and 3 bases from J, with 6 bases between. The germline V gene has CDR1 SSHAT and CDR2 FNYEAQ (reference sequence). This CDR3 is CASSLGSKETQYF. CDR3 nucleotides: TGTGCCAGCAGCTTAGGCTCGAAAGAGACCCAGTACTTC. Based on the CDR3 plus reference TRBV7-7 and TRBJ2-5, the full variable domain is GAGVSQSPRYKVTKRGQDVTLRCDPISSHATLYWYQQALGQGPEFLTYFNYEAQPDKSGLPSDRFSAERPEGSISTLTIQRTEQRDSAMYRCASSLGSKETQYFGPGTRLLVL.

The table lists this clonotype with a few counts. In nucleotides, the CDR3 is TGCAGTGCTAGAGTGAGCGGGAGCTACAATGAGCAGTTCTTC. Protein: CSARVSGSYNEQFF. The rearrangement uses TRBV20-1 and TRBJ2-1; TRBD2 agrees at 8 bases. The CDR3 loop spans 14 amino acids. The V gene end was trimmed by 1 base and the J gene end by 3 bases; junction bases not matched to a gene: 2. The germline gives CDR1 DFQATT, CDR2 SNEGSKA (reference sequence).

A note on this clonotype: A much bigger clone sits one base away, suggesting this may be a read error. V usage is TRBV12-3 or TRBV12-4 and J usage is TRBJ2-5; D is unclear. The V gene lost 8 bases and the J gene lost 5 bases, with 15 bases spanning the gap. This CDR3 spans 13 amino acids. The CDR3 region has the DNA TGTGCCAGCGCCAACCCGGCTTGGGAGACCCAGTACTTC. It is translated as CASANPAWETQYF.

This clonotype was seen repeatedly, ten times or more. This chain joins TRBV5-1 and TRBJ1-2, with a weak D call TRBD1 (6 bases). The germline gives CDR1 SGHRS, CDR2 YFSETQ. The CDR3 runs to 16 residues. Between the trimmed V and J ends, which lost 7 bases and 6 bases, there was a span of 25 bases. The CDR3 sequence: CASEEGGSYGGHGYTF. CDR3 sequence (DNA): TGCGCCAGCGAGGAAGGGGGTTCGTACGGTGGTCATGGCTACACCTTC.

V is TRBV27 and J is TRBJ2-1, with 7 bases fitting TRBD1. This CDR3 is 16 amino acids long. Germline assignment: CDR1 MNHEY and CDR2 SMNVEV (reference sequence). V shed 0 bases and J 4 bases; nucleotides not matched to a gene: 6. CDR3 DNA: TGTGCCAGCAGTTTATCGTACAGGGGAACTTACAATGAGCAGTTCTTC. It specifies CASSLSYRGTYNEQFF.

The sample holds many counts of this clonotype. The J gene is TRBJ2-1, the V gene TRBV10-3; TRBD2 matches at 7 bases. This CDR3 has 14 residues. J gave up 5 bases and V 3 bases, and 4 bases lay outside the gene matches. Germline lookup yields CDR1 ENHRY and CDR2 SYGVKD. Written as DNA, the CDR3 is TGTGCCATCAGTGACGTGGGGGGGGACAATGAGCAGTTCTTC. It yields the protein CAISDVGGDNEQFF.

This clonotype was seen only once. This chain connects TRBV7-9 to TRBJ2-1; D uncertain. The CDR3 runs 12 residues. With 11 bases removed from V and 5 bases from J, the gap between germline ends came to 13 bases. Germline loops: CDR1 SEHNR, CDR2 FQNEAQ (reference sequence). For the CDR3, the DNA is TGTGCCTGGGGTTTAGATAACAATGAGCAGTTCTTC. It is translated as CAWGLDNNEQFF. Based on the CDR3 plus reference TRBV7-9 and TRBJ2-1, the full variable domain is DTGVSQNPRHKITKRGQNVTFRCDPISEHNRLYWYRQTLGQGPEFLTYFQNEAQLEKSRLLSDRFSAERPKGSFSTLEIQRTEQGDSAMYLCAWGLDNNEQFFGPGTRLTVL.

This clonotype was counted at least ten times. This chain connects TRBV12-3 or TRBV12-4 to TRBJ2-7; tentative D call: TRBD2 (5 bases). V was cut by 8 bases and J by 6 bases, with 14 bases left in between. The CDR3 spans 12 residues. The CDR3 DNA is TGTGCCAGCGGGCTAGCTCGGCGCGAGCAGTACTTC. This gives the protein CASGLARREQYF.

This chain links TRBV11-3 with TRBJ2-3, with TRBD2 matching over 10 bases. V gave up 8 bases and J gave up 1 base; unmatched junction bases: 0. The CDR3 extends over 13 amino acids. CDR1 SGHNT and CDR2 YENEEA come from the germline V gene. The CDR3 DNA follows: TGTGCCAGCGGGACTAGCGGCACAGATACGCAGTATTTT. Its translation: CASGTSGTDTQYF.

This sequence joins TRBV7-2 and TRBJ2-5, with 9 bases matching TRBD2. With 3 bases clipped from V and 7 bases from J, the junction kept 15 bases outside the gene matches. This CDR3 region has 17 residues. Looked up from germline, CDR1 is SGHTA and CDR2 is FQGNSA. The CDR3 sequence: CASSLGPSGDYPVTQYF. The CDR3 DNA reads TGTGCCAGCAGCTTGGGCCCTAGCGGGGACTATCCGGTGACCCAGTACTTC.